This TCR beta chain was obtained from a study of T cells after yellow fever vaccination. Study background: For low cell numbers, libraries were made with SMART-Seq v4 Ultra Low Input.

A 5'RACE template-switching step, the method used to make TCR cDNA, added a universal primer site and UMIs. TCRdb recomputed calls from the 5' RACE reads with MiXCR, one row per CDR3 protein. The sample holds 620,000 or so distinct CDR3 sequences, about 12% seen once. This clonotype was observed a handful of times. Looked up from germline, CDR1 is ENHRY and CDR2 is SYGVKD. V was trimmed by 0 bases and J by 5 bases, leaving 2 bases between them. The CDR3 is 11 amino acids. The specimen was PBMCs, collected on the day of the yellow fever booster vaccination. The V and J genes are TRBV10-3 and TRBJ2-7; D is undetermined. This TCR derives from a man under 40 who received the YFV17D yellow fever vaccine. CDR3 region: CAISESDEQYF. The CDR3, as DNA: TGTGCCATCAGTGAGTCTGACGAGCAGTACTTC.